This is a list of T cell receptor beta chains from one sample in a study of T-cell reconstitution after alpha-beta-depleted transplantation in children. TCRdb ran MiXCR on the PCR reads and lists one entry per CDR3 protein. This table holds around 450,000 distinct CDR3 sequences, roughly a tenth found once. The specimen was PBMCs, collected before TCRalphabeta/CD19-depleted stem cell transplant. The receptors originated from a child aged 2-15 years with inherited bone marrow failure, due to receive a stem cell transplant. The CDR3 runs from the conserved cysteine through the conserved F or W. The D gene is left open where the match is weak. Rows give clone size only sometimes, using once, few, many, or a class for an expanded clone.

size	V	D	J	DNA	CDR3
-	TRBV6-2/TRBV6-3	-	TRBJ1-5	TGTGCCAGCAGTTCCCGGACCGAGTCCCAGCATTTT	CASSSRTESQHF
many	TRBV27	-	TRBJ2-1	TGTGCCAGCAGTTATTTGCGGGGCAACAATGAGCAGTTCTTC	CASSYLRGNNEQFF
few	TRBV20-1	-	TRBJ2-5	TGCAGTGCTAGAAGCAGTAGGGAGACCCAGTACTTC	CSARSSRETQYF
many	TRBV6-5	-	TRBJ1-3	TGTGCCAGCAGTTACGGGCCAGGGGCTGAAGGAAACACCATATATTTT	CASSYGPGAEGNTIYF
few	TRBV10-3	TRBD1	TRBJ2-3	TGTGCCATCAGTTCCACAGGGGGGTTCACAGATACGCAGTATTTT	CAISSTGGFTDTQYF
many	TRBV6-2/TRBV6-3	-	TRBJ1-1	TGTGCCAGCAGTCGGAGGAGGGGAGGGGTGAACACTGAAGCTTTCTTT	CASSRRRGGVNTEAFF
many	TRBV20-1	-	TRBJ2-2	TGCAGTGCTAGGGAGGCCGTAGGCGGGGAGCTGTTTTTT	CSAREAVGGELFF
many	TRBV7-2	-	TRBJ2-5	TGTGCCAGCAGCTTATTAGGGGGGGTCGGGTGGAGAGAGACCCAGTACTTC	CASSLLGGVGWRETQYF
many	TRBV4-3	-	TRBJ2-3	TGCGCCAGCAGCCAAGTCATAGCACGCACAGATACGCAGTATTTT	CASSQVIARTDTQYF
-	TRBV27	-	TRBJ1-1	TGTGCCAGCAGTTTTTCGGTAATGGGGAACACTGAAGCTTTCTTT	CASSFSVMGNTEAFF
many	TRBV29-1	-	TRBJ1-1	TGCAGCGTGGGTACTAGTTCGACGTGGGGCACTGAAGCTTTCTTT	CSVGTSSTWGTEAFF
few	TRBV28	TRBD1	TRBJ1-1	TGTGCCAGCCACCGGGACAGGGCATTGGGCACTGAAGCTTTCTTT	CASHRDRALGTEAFF
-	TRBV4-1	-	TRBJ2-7	TGCGCCATCAGCCAATTTCCCGGGGGAGTCGGCGAGCAGTACTTC	CAISQFPGGVGEQYF
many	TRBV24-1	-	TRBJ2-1	TGTGCCACCAGTGATTTAGGAAGGAATGAGCAGTTCTTC	CATSDLGRNEQFF
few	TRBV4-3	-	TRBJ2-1	TGCGCCAGCAGCAACCGGGACCCGGCCAATGAGCAGTTCTTC	CASSNRDPANEQFF
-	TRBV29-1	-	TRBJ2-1	TGCAGCGTTGACTTAGGGGACTACAATGAGCAGTTCTTC	CSVDLGDYNEQFF
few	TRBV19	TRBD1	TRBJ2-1	TGTGCCAGTAGTCCGGGACAGGATGAGCAGTTCTTC	CASSPGQDEQFF
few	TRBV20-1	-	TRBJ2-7	TGCAGTGCTGCCGGGACAAGGGGCTACGAGCAGTACTTC	CSAAGTRGYEQYF
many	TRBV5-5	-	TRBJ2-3	TGTGCCAGCAGCTTGTCCCGGGGTCAGCCTAGCACAGATACGCAGTATTTT	CASSLSRGQPSTDTQYF
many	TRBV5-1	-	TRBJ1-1	TGCGCCAGCAGCTTGGGTACGGGAAACACTGAAGCTTTCTTT	CASSLGTGNTEAFF
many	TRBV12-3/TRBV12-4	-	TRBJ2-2	TGTGCCAGCAGTTTAAGGAGGGGCGGTACCGGGGAGCTGTTTTTT	CASSLRRGGTGELFF
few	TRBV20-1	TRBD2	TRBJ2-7	TGCAGTGCTAGTGGGGGGACTAGCGCTTACGAGCAGTACTTC	CSASGGTSAYEQYF
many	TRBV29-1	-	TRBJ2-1	TGCAGCGTTGAAGATGCGGCTAGAATTAATGAGCAGTTCTTC	CSVEDAARINEQFF
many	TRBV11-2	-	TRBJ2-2	TGTGCCAGCAGTTCGAACACCGGGGAGCTGTTTTTT	CASSSNTGELFF
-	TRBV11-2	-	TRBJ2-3	TGTGCCAGCAGCTTAGAAACTTCTAGCACAGATACGCAGTATTTT	CASSLETSSTDTQYF
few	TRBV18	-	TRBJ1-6	TGTGCCAGCTCAGTAGGGACGAGCTCCTATAATTCACCCCTCCACTTT	CASSVGTSSYNSPLHF
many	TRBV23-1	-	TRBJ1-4	TGCGCCAGCAGGGGAGGAGGGATCTCTAGGGATGAAAAACTGTTTTTT	CASRGGGISRDEKLFF
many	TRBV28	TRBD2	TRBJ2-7	TGTGCCAGCAGTTTTCTAGCGGGAGGAATGTACGAGCAGTACTTC	CASSFLAGGMYEQYF
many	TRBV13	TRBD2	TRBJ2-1	TGTGCCAGCACCCTACCGGGACTAGCGGCCAATGAGCAGTTCTTC	CASTLPGLAANEQFF
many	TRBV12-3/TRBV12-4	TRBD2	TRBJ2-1	TGTGCCAGCAGTGCCCTAGCGGTCGTATACAATGAGCAGTTCTTC	CASSALAVVYNEQFF
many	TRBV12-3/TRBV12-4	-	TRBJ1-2	TGTGCCAGCAGTTCCCCAAAGGGGTTTGGCTACACCTTC	CASSSPKGFGYTF
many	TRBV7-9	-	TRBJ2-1	TGTGCCAGCAGACGGTCTAGCGCAGACAATGAGCAGTTCTTC	CASRRSSADNEQFF
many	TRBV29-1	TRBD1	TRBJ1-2	TGCAGCGTTTTCGGGACAGGGGGGAACTATGGCTACACCTTC	CSVFGTGGNYGYTF
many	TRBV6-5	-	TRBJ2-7	TGTGTCTCACAGAGGGGGTGGAGTTCCTACGAGCAGTACTTC	CVSQRGWSSYEQYF
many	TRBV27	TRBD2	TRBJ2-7	TGTGCCAGCAGTCCCACCCCGGGGGGGCTACATTGGGACTTC	CASSPTPGGLHWDF
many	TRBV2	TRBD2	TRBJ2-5	TGTGCCAGCAGACTCACTAGCGGGAATGGGTACTTC	CASRLTSGNGYF
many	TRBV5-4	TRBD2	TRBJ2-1	TGTGCCAGCAGGTTAGCGGGAGTAATGAATGAGCAGTTCTTC	CASRLAGVMNEQFF
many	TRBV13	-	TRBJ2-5	TGTGCCAGCAGCTTCCCTCCTGGGGGCCAAGAGACCCAGTACTTC	CASSFPPGGQETQYF
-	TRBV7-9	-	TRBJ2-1	TGTGCCAGCAGTACCGGACTATCAGGCTACAATGAGCAGTTCTTC	CASSTGLSGYNEQFF
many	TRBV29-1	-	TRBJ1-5	TGCAGCGTTGAAGATTCGGAAGGACTCCAGCATTTT	CSVEDSEGLQHF
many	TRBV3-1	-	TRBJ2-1	TGTGCCAGCAGCCAAGGTCTTGAGCAGTTCTTC	CASSQGLEQFF
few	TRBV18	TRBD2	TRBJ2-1	TGTGCCAGCTCCGGGGTCAATAGCGGGAGCTCCTACAATGAGCAGTTCTTC	CASSGVNSGSSYNEQFF
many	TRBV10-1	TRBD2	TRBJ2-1	TGCGCCAGCAGCGCCGGGACTAGCGGGATCCATTTCGATGAGCAGTTCTTC	CASSAGTSGIHFDEQFF
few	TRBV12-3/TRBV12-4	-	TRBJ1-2	TGTGCCAGCAGTTACCCGGCCCTCTATGGCTACACCTTC	CASSYPALYGYTF
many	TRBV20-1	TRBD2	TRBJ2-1	TGCAGTGCTACCGGACTAGCGGGAGGGATCATCTCCTACAATGAGCAGTTCTTC	CSATGLAGGIISYNEQFF
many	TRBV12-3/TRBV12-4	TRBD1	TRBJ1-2	TGTGCCAGCAGTCCGTGGACAGGTGAAGGCTACACCTTC	CASSPWTGEGYTF
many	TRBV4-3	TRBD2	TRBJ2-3	TGCGCCAGCAGCCAAGAACCGGGACTAGCGGGTTCCACAGATACGCAGTATTTT	CASSQEPGLAGSTDTQYF
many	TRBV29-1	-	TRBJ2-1	TGCAGCGCGGAGGACAGCCCTACTGAGCAGTTCTTC	CSAEDSPTEQFF
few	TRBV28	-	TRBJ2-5	TGTGCCAGCAGTTCGACCCCTGGGGCAGGGGAGACCCAGTACTTC	CASSSTPGAGETQYF
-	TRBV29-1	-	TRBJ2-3	TGCAGCGTCACGATGAAGATTACAGATACGCAGTATTTT	CSVTMKITDTQYF
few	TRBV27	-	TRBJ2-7	TGTGCCAGCAGTTTATGGGCCCACTACGAGCAGTACTTC	CASSLWAHYEQYF
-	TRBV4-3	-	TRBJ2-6	TGCGCCAGCAGCAGGACAGTGTACTCTGGGGCCAACGTCCTGACTTTC	CASSRTVYSGANVLTF
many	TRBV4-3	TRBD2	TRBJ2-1	TGCGCCAGCAGCCAGGGACCCGGGACTAGCGGGCCTTACAATGAGCAGTTCTTC	CASSQGPGTSGPYNEQFF
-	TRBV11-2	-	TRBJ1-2	TGTGCCAGCAGTCACCTGGCAGGGTCCCCTAACTATGGCTACACCTTC	CASSHLAGSPNYGYTF
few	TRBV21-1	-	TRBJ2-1	TGTGCCAGCCGGGTGAACCTAGCGGGAGGGATCAATGAGCAGTTCTTC	CASRVNLAGGINEQFF
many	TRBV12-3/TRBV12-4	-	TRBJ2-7	TGTGCCAGCACCACGGGAAGGGGGGCCGAGCAGTACTTC	CASTTGRGAEQYF
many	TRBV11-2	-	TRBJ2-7	TGTGCCAGCAGCTTAGATAAAAACGAGCAGTACTTC	CASSLDKNEQYF
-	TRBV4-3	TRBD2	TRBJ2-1	TGCGCCAGCAGCCTCGGACTAGCGGGAGGGCCGGTCACCTACAATGAGCAGTTCTTC	CASSLGLAGGPVTYNEQFF
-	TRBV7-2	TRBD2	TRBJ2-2	TGTGCCAGCAGCCGGACTAGCGGGAGTACCCGGGAGCTGTTTTTT	CASSRTSGSTRELFF
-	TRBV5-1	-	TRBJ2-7	TGCGCCAGCAGCTTTCAGGGGAGCGAGCAGTACTTC	CASSFQGSEQYF